These T cell receptor beta chains were read from a single sample in a study of early T cells in non-severe SARS-CoV-2 infection. TCRdb re-derived calls from the 5' RACE reads in MiXCR, one entry per CDR3 protein. This sample has fewer than 100,000 distinct CDR3 sequences; around 11% occur once, and the top ten carry about 4.5%. Sequenced material: whole blood. These receptors all come from an adult who was a healthcare worker with PCR-confirmed SARS-CoV-2 infection or an uninfected control (not recorded which). The CDR3 runs from the conserved cysteine through the conserved F or W. The D gene is left open where the match is weak. Some rows mark clone size as missing; the rest say once, few, many or name a class of expanded clone.

TRBJ2-7	TRBV7-9	.	.	TGTGCCAGCAGCTTAAGTCAGAACCCCTACGAGCAGTACTTC	CASSLSQNPYEQYF
TRBJ2-7	TRBV5-1	.	few	TGCGCCAGCACCCCTGGCACAGGGACACGGTCGGCGGACGAGCAGTACTTC	CASTPGTGTRSADEQYF
TRBJ1-5	TRBV10-3	.	.	TGTGCCATCAGTGAAGAACAGGGACGCAATCAGCCCCAGCATTTT	CAISEEQGRNQPQHF
TRBJ2-2	TRBV27	.	few	TGTGCCAGCCGGATAGCCACCGGGGAGCTGTTTTTT	CASRIATGELFF
TRBJ2-3	TRBV7-2	.	.	TGTGCCAGCAGCCCGTTTACAGATACGCAGTATTTT	CASSPFTDTQYF
TRBJ2-2	TRBV7-9	.	many	TGTGCCAGCAGCCGGAACAGGCTCCCGCTCGCCGGGGAGCTGTTTTTT	CASSRNRLPLAGELFF
TRBJ2-7	TRBV7-9	.	.	TGTGCCAGCAGCTTAGCTGTTTACGAGCAGTACTTC	CASSLAVYEQYF
TRBJ2-5	TRBV11-2	.	many	TGTGCCAGCAGCCATTACTGGGCCCAGTACTTC	CASSHYWAQYF
TRBJ2-3	TRBV11-2	TRBD2	few	TGTGCCAGCAGCTTAGAACTAGCGGGGGCCCTCACAGATACGCAGTATTTT	CASSLELAGALTDTQYF
TRBJ1-3	TRBV28	TRBD1	many	TGTGCCAGCACCCCTGGGACAGACTCTGGAAACACCATATATTTT	CASTPGTDSGNTIYF
TRBJ2-3	TRBV7-2	TRBD2	few	TGTGCCAGCAGCTACAAAAGCGGGGGGGCGGTGACAGATACGCAGTATTTT	CASSYKSGGAVTDTQYF
TRBJ1-4	TRBV19	.	many	TGTGCCAGTAGTAGGACCGTCAATAATGAAAAACTGTTTTTT	CASSRTVNNEKLFF
TRBJ2-1	TRBV19	TRBD2	.	TGTGCCAGTAGTATTTCTAGCGGGGACAATGAGCAGTTCTTC	CASSISSGDNEQFF
TRBJ2-2	TRBV4-2	.	few	TGTGCCAGCACTCCCTCACGAGGAGGAACCGGGGAGCTGTTTTTT	CASTPSRGGTGELFF
TRBJ2-7	TRBV15	TRBD2	few	TGTGCCACCAGCAGAATCGGGGGGGACGAGCAGTACTTC	CATSRIGGDEQYF
TRBJ2-5	TRBV19	.	many	TGTGCCAGTAGTATAGGTCTAGAAGAGACCCAGTACTTC	CASSIGLEETQYF
TRBJ2-1	TRBV27	.	many	TGTGCCAGCAGTTTAATAGGAAGCTCCTACAATGAGCAGTTCTTC	CASSLIGSSYNEQFF
TRBJ2-7	TRBV7-8	.	few	TGTGCCAGCAGCTTACCGACCGGGACCTACGAGCAGTACTTC	CASSLPTGTYEQYF
TRBJ2-6	TRBV10-3	.	.	TGTGCCACCAGTGGCTCTGGGGCCAACGTCCTGACTTTC	CATSGSGANVLTF
TRBJ1-1	TRBV9	.	once	TGTGCCAGCAGCAGGACGCGGGGGACTGAAGCTTTCTTT	CASSRTRGTEAFF
TRBJ2-7	TRBV3-1	TRBD2	few	TGTGCCAGCAGCCAAGATTCTAGCGGGGGTTACGAGCAGTACTTC	CASSQDSSGGYEQYF
TRBJ2-3	TRBV20-1	.	many	TGCAGTGCCATACCACGGGCCTCTAGCACAGATACGCAGTATTTT	CSAIPRASSTDTQYF
TRBJ2-6	TRBV30	.	few	TGTGCCTGGAGTCCAGGTATCTCTGGGGCCAACGTCCTGACTTTC	CAWSPGISGANVLTF
TRBJ1-2	TRBV5-6	.	few	TGTGCCAGCAGCTTGGATGGGGGGAACTATGGCTACACCTTC	CASSLDGGNYGYTF
TRBJ2-1	TRBV7-3	TRBD1	many	TGTGCCAGCAGCCCCCGGGACAGGGACAATGAGCAGTTCTTC	CASSPRDRDNEQFF
TRBJ2-2	TRBV11-3	.	few	TGTGCCAGCAGCATCAACACCGGGGAGCTGTTTTTT	CASSINTGELFF
TRBJ1-2	TRBV29-1	.	many	TGCAGCGCCCGGTATAACTATGGCTACACCTTC	CSARYNYGYTF
TRBJ2-7	TRBV14	.	many	TGTGCCAGCAGCCAAGAGGCGGCCGGCGAGCAGTACTTC	CASSQEAAGEQYF
TRBJ1-1	TRBV11-2	.	.	TGTGCCAGCCGCCTGCCGGGAACAAGGGACACTGAAGCTTTCTTT	CASRLPGTRDTEAFF
TRBJ1-2	TRBV7-9	.	few	TGTGCCAGCAGCGCTATTACGGTATTCCTTGGCTACACCTTC	CASSAITVFLGYTF
TRBJ2-5	TRBV12-2	.	many	TGTGCAAGTCGCTTAAGATGCCAGAAAGAGACCCAGTACTTC	CASRLRCQKETQYF
TRBJ2-1	TRBV7-3	.	.	TGTGCCAGCAGCCCCATAGGGGGGAACGCCTACAATGAGCAGTTCTTC	CASSPIGGNAYNEQFF
TRBJ1-4	TRBV3-1	.	.	TGTGCCAGCAGCCAAGATACAGGGTATATGAGGGAAAAACTGTTTTTT	CASSQDTGYMREKLFF
TRBJ2-1	TRBV6-5	TRBD1	few	TGTGCCAGCAGCCCCGGACAGGTCAATGAGCAGTTCTTC	CASSPGQVNEQFF
TRBJ2-3	TRBV5-1	.	few	TGCGCCAGCAGCTTAACGACAGGCACAGATACGCAGTATTTT	CASSLTTGTDTQYF
TRBJ1-2	TRBV14	.	few	TGTGCCAGCAGCCAAGTCTGGCCGACGTCTGGCTACACCTTC	CASSQVWPTSGYTF